Following are 18 T cell receptor beta chains from one sample sequenced in a study of T-cell memory formation after mild COVID-19. A single record per CDR3 protein comes from TCRdb applying MiXCR to the 5' RACE reads. Here the sample spans about 430,000 distinct CDR3 sequences, roughly a quarter being singletons. Source material: PBMCs or a T cell subset sorted from them (not recorded which). The receptor set was obtained from an adult woman who had mild COVID-19 (a few samples of this study predate the infection). Cell type and time point are not known.

This clonotype was seen many times. This chain joins TRBV4-3 and TRBJ2-1; 8 bases line up with TRBD2. The CDR3 extends over 18 amino acids. J gave up 8 bases and V 0 bases, and 15 bases lay outside the gene matches. In germline, CDR1 is LGHNA, CDR2 YSLEER. The CDR3 coding sequence is TGCGCCAGCAGCCAAGATTGGCTAGCGGGCGGAGGATTCCATGAGCAGTTCTTC. It translates to CASSQDWLAGGGFHEQFF.

This clonotype occurred many times. The rearrangement joins TRBV7-8 to TRBJ2-2, with D uncertain. V was shortened by 5 bases and J by 3 bases, with 7 bases between the two germline ends. Germline values: CDR1 SGHVS, CDR2 FQNEAQ. The CDR3 is 13 amino acids. Here the CDR3 reads CASSPLDTGELFF. The CDR3 nucleotides read TGTGCCAGCAGCCCGTTGGACACCGGGGAGCTGTTTTTT.

J is TRBJ2-3 and V is TRBV5-5; TRBD1 is a possible D gene (5 bases). This CDR3 contains 15 residues. Trimming stripped 4 bases from V and 4 bases from J, with 16 bases between. Germline V lookup: CDR1 SGHKS, CDR2 YYEKEE (reference sequence). Here the CDR3 reads CASSPTVLKSDTQYF. The CDR3 DNA sequence: TGTGCCAGCAGCCCGACAGTCCTCAAGTCAGATACGCAGTATTTT.

The V call is TRBV12-3 or TRBV12-4, the J call TRBJ2-3, with 9 bases that match TRBD2. V trimming: 3 bases; J trimming: 1 base; junction bases outside the gene matches: 8. The CDR3 is made up of 17 amino acids. CDR3 in amino acids: CASSFPRLADGTDTQYF. The CDR3 region has the DNA TGTGCCAGCAGTTTCCCCCGACTAGCGGATGGCACAGATACGCAGTATTTT.

This clonotype was seen a handful of times. CDR3 sequence: CASSEYKYGYTF. The CDR3 bases are TGTGCCAGCAGTGAATACAAGTATGGCTACACCTTC. V is TRBV2 and J is TRBJ1-2; D is undetermined. The germline V gene encodes CDR1 SNHLY and CDR2 FYNNEI. V lost 2 bases and J 5 bases, leaving 6 bases between the germline ends. The CDR3 loop spans 12 amino acids.

The CDR3 nucleotides are TGTGCCAGCAGCCAAACCGGGGGTCTACTGGGGCAGTACTTC. Amino acids: CASSQTGGLLGQYF. The V gene is TRBV14, the J gene TRBJ2-7; the D gene is possibly TRBD2 (6 bases). The CDR3 spans 14 residues. Trimming took 2 bases from V and 9 from J, leaving 17 bases between them. From germline, CDR1 is SGHDN and CDR2 FVKESK.

This clonotype was found a few times. The chain employs TRBV5-6 and TRBJ2-1; D perhaps matches TRBD1 (5 bases). Germline V gene sequence: CDR1 SGHDT, CDR2 YYEEEE. This CDR3 has 13 amino acids. Trimming stripped 0 bases from V and 7 bases from J, with 8 bases between. The CDR3 DNA reads as TGTGCCAGCAGCTTGGTACAGGAGAATGAGCAGTTCTTC. It specifies CASSLVQENEQFF.

This clonotype has more than one count but fewer than ten. The genes are TRBV5-1 and TRBJ2-3; D is undetermined. V was pared by 4 bases and J by 5 bases, with 8 bases between. Germline V lookup: CDR1 SGHRS, CDR2 YFSETQ. The CDR3 consists of 12 residues. For the CDR3, the DNA is TGCGCCAGCAGCCAAATACAAGATACGCAGTATTTT. It codes for CASSQIQDTQYF.

V and J are TRBV20-1 and TRBJ1-5; 9 positions agree with TRBD1. The germline V gene has CDR1 DFQATT and CDR2 SNEGSKA (reference sequence). Trimming removed 0 bases from V and 4 bases from J; junction bases left unmatched: 4. This CDR3 has 15 amino acids. The CDR3 coding sequence is TGCAGTGCTAGAGATTCGGGGACAGGGAATCAGCCCCAGCATTTT. Amino acids: CSARDSGTGNQPQHF.

The chain joins TRBV20-1 to TRBJ2-7; D could derive from TRBD1 or TRBD2 (6 bases each). The CDR3 has 13 residues. V was clipped by 5 bases and J by 1 base, with 12 bases between them. Germline V gives CDR1 DFQATT, CDR2 SNEGSKA (reference sequence). CDR3 DNA: TGCAGTGCTGAGTCGGGGGCGTCCTACGAGCAGTACTTC. Protein: CSAESGASYEQYF.

The chain has TRBV7-9 and TRBJ2-3, with D hard to call. The CDR3 totals 12 residues. The germline V gene encodes CDR1 SEHNR and CDR2 FQNEAQ (reference sequence). Trimming took off 4 bases at V and 11 bases at J, with 13 bases between the two ends. CDR3 bases: TGTGCCAGCAGCTCAACATCCTCAGGGCAGTATTTT. This codes for CASSSTSSGQYF.

V gene TRBV20-1 combines with J gene TRBJ2-1; 8 bases line up with TRBD1. From germline, CDR1 is DFQATT and CDR2 SNEGSKA (reference sequence). J was trimmed by 6 bases and V by 0 bases; bases with no gene match: 7. The CDR3 sequence is 15 residues long. CDR3 sequence: CSARDSQGARNEQFF. The CDR3 bases are TGCAGTGCTAGAGATAGTCAGGGGGCGCGCAATGAGCAGTTCTTC.

In its sample, this clonotype was seen a few times. The CDR3 loop reads CASSPFDHQPQHF. The CDR3 DNA follows: TGTGCCAGCAGCCCTTTCGACCATCAGCCCCAGCATTTT. The genes are TRBV7-2 and TRBJ1-5; D is uncertain. The germline V and J ends were trimmed by 5 bases and 5 bases, with 10 bases remaining between them. In germline, CDR1 is SGHTA, CDR2 FQGNSA. This CDR3 is 13 amino acids long.

This clonotype appeared a few times. The rearrangement links TRBV3-1 to TRBJ1-6; 10 bases are shared with TRBD1. The CDR3 is 13 residues long. V shed 8 bases and J 10 bases; nucleotides not matched to a gene: 5. Germline lookup yields CDR1 LGHDT and CDR2 YNNKEL (reference sequence). CDR3: CASGTGDGSPLHF. The CDR3 DNA reads as TGTGCCAGCGGGACAGGGGATGGATCACCCCTCCACTTT.

This clonotype was counted between two and nine times. The gene calls are TRBV7-8 and TRBJ2-1; 14 bases map to TRBD2. Trimming took 6 bases from V and 3 from J; bases not matched to a gene: 7. Germline assignment: CDR1 SGHVS and CDR2 FQNEAQ. This CDR3 has 17 amino acids. The CDR3 region is CASRFTGTSGGYNEQFF. CDR3 coding DNA: TGTGCCAGCAGATTCACGGGGACTAGCGGGGGCTACAATGAGCAGTTCTTC.

This clonotype has more than one count but fewer than ten. The V and J genes are TRBV7-9 and TRBJ1-3, with D tentatively TRBD1 (5 bases). CDR1 and CDR2 (germline): SEHNR, FQNEAQ (reference sequence). Trimming took off 5 bases at V and 2 bases at J, with 7 bases between the two ends. There are 13 residues in the CDR3. This CDR3 reads CASSKGAGNTIYF. In nucleotides, the CDR3 is TGTGCCAGCAGCAAAGGGGCTGGAAACACCATATATTTT.

This clonotype was counted only a few times. The chain joins TRBV7-2 to TRBJ2-5; 9 nucleotides agree with TRBD2. CDR1 is SGHTA, CDR2 FQGNSA, per germline. The CDR3 covers 15 residues. The V and J ends lost 0 bases and 5 bases, in that order; junction bases with no gene match: 4. The CDR3 bases are TGTGCCAGCAGCTTAGCGGGACTAGCTGCCGAGACCCAGTACTTC. Amino acids: CASSLAGLAAETQYF.

V usage is TRBV6-5 and J usage is TRBJ2-1; possibly TRBD2 for D (7 bases). In germline, CDR1 is MNHEY, CDR2 SVGAGI. V lost 0 bases and J 4 bases, leaving 13 bases between the germline ends. The CDR3 contains 16 residues. In nucleotides, the CDR3 is TGTGCCAGCAGTTACTCCTCTAGGGGGGGATACAATGAGCAGTTCTTC. It encodes CASSYSSRGGYNEQFF.